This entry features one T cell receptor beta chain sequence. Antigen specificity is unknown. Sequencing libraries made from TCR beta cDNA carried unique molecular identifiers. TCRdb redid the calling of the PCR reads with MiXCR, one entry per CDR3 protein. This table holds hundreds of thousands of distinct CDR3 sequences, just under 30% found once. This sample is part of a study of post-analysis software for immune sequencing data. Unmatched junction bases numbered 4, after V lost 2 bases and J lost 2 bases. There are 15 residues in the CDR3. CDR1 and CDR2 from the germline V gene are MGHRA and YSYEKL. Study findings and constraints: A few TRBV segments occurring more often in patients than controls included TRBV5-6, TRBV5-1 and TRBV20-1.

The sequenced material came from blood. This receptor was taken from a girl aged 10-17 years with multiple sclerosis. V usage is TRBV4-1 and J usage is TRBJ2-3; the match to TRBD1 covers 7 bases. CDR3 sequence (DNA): TGCGCCAGCAGCCAACCGGGACAGACCACAGATACGCAGTATTTT. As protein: CASSQPGQTTDTQYF.